Below, one TCR beta chain is given with its context. Clones were sequenced by immunoSEQ multiplex PCR, and TCRdb holds only the in-frame ones, with some missing. The table records roughly 80,000 clones, 90% of them present only once. These data belong to a study of blood T cell repertoires in COVID-19. Study-wide background: PBMCs, B-cell-depleted T cells, or T cells were the source of the cDNA or gDNA that made up the material.

V gave up 1 base and J gave up 3 bases, with 10 bases separating them. In germline, CDR1 is SEHNR, CDR2 FQNEAQ (reference sequence). The CDR3 has 14 residues. The chain uses TRBV7-9 and TRBJ2-7, with a tentative D call TRBD2 (5 bases). Sequencing input: peripheral blood. The receptor was isolated from a man in his 60s with acute or convalescent COVID-19. The CDR3 DNA reads as TGTGCCAGCAGCTTAGAAGAGCGGATCTACGAGCAGTACTTC. It yields the protein CASSLEERIYEQYF.